A selection of T cell receptor beta chains follows, all from one sample in a study of graft-versus-host responses after intestinal transplantation. These receptors lack a known antigen. Assay: immunoSEQ multiplex PCR; the TCRdb copy retains only in-frame clones and omits some. The repertoire holds some 110,000 clones, with less than 90% as singletons. The sample consisted of unstimulated CD4+ T cells sorted from spleen or lymph node cells, taken before intestinal transplant. The receptors come from a human donor who received an intestinal transplant. Each CDR3 is given with its conserved first and last residue. The order of the fields is V gene, CDR3 length, D gene, J gene, CDR3 DNA, CDR3 protein. A D gene is named only where the DNA matches it firmly.

v_gene: TRBV7-3
len: 15
d_gene: .
j_gene: TRBJ2-5
CDR3nt: TGTGCCAGCAGCCCGGGACTTCGAGGGGGAGAGACCCAGTACTTC
CDR3aa: CASSPGLRGGETQYF

v_gene: TRBV19
len: 17
d_gene: .
j_gene: TRBJ1-5
CDR3nt: TGTGCCAGTAGTATTCGGGCCGGGTCTCATGGCAATCAGCCCCAGCATTTT
CDR3aa: CASSIRAGSHGNQPQHF

v_gene: TRBV5-6
len: 12
d_gene: .
j_gene: TRBJ1-2
CDR3nt: TGTGCCAGCACCCGAGCAAACTATGGCTACACCTTC
CDR3aa: CASTRANYGYTF

v_gene: TRBV7-9
len: 14
d_gene: TRBD1
j_gene: TRBJ1-6
CDR3nt: TGTGCCAGCAGCCCGGGACAGGCAAATTCACCCCTCCACTTT
CDR3aa: CASSPGQANSPLHF

v_gene: TRBV7-3
len: 14
d_gene: .
j_gene: TRBJ2-2
CDR3nt: TGTGCCAGCAGGTCGACCGGAGGAATCGGGGAGCTGTTTTTT
CDR3aa: CASRSTGGIGELFF

v_gene: TRBV28
len: 16
d_gene: .
j_gene: TRBJ2-7
CDR3nt: TGTGCCAGCAGTTTATACCTCGTTACAGGTAGAGGCGAGCAGTACTTC
CDR3aa: CASSLYLVTGRGEQYF

v_gene: TRBV7-6
len: 18
d_gene: TRBD2
j_gene: TRBJ2-2
CDR3nt: TGTGCCAGCAGCTTAACTTTTCGCGGGAGCCGTAACACCGGGGAGCTGTTTTTT
CDR3aa: CASSLTFRGSRNTGELFF

v_gene: TRBV5-4
len: 16
d_gene: .
j_gene: TRBJ2-3
CDR3nt: TGTGCCAGCACCTTGACGCCCGTGGAAAACACAGATACGCAGTATTTT
CDR3aa: CASTLTPVENTDTQYF

v_gene: TRBV2
len: 12
d_gene: .
j_gene: TRBJ2-3
CDR3nt: TGTGCCAGCAGTGAAGGGGCAGATACGCAGTATTTT
CDR3aa: CASSEGADTQYF

v_gene: TRBV5-4
len: 14
d_gene: .
j_gene: TRBJ1-2
CDR3nt: TGTGCCAGCAGAACCCGTGGATTTAACTATGGCTACACCTTC
CDR3aa: CASRTRGFNYGYTF

v_gene: TRBV9
len: 13
d_gene: TRBD1
j_gene: TRBJ2-5
CDR3nt: TGTGCCAGCAGCAGGGGACAGAAAGAGACCCAGTACTTC
CDR3aa: CASSRGQKETQYF

v_gene: TRBV6-6
len: 16
d_gene: TRBD1
j_gene: TRBJ1-5
CDR3nt: TGTGCCAGCAGTTACCGACAGGGGTCTCCCAATCAGCCCCAGCATTTT
CDR3aa: CASSYRQGSPNQPQHF